These 28 T cell receptor beta chains were all obtained from the same sample, sequenced in a study of shared clonotypes between healthy human individuals. Only in-frame clones appear in the TCRdb table, and some are missing; sequencing was by immunoSEQ multiplex PCR. The table includes under 350,000 clones, around 86% detected once. Material for sequencing was memory CD8+ T cells sorted from blood. Subset meaning: CD45RO+ cells pooled with CCR7-negative TemRA cells. The receptors originated from a man younger than 30 in good health.

Notes on this clone: Germline and junction disagree at one end, which may indicate a read error. The chain links TRBV7-7 to TRBJ2-5, with 13 bases that match TRBD2. Looked up from germline, CDR1 is SSHAT and CDR2 is FNYEAQ (reference sequence). This CDR3 spans 15 amino acids. This CDR3 is CASSTSGGAQETQYF. DNA for the CDR3: TGTGCTAGCAGCACTAGCGGGGGGGCCCAAGAGACCCAGTACTTC. Full variable domain (outside the CDR3, taken from reference TRBV7-7 and TRBJ2-5): GAGVSQSPRYKVTKRGQDVTLRCDPISSHATLYWYQQALGQGPEFLTYFNYEAQPDKSGLPSDRFSAERPEGSISTLTIQRTEQRDSAMYRCASSTSGGAQETQYFGPGTRLLVL.

The chain combines TRBV27 with TRBJ2-1; TRBD1 matches at 7 bases. Trimming at V came to 6 bases and at J to 6 bases, leaving 11 bases not matched to a gene. The CDR3 sequence is 15 residues long. CDR1 and CDR2 from the germline V gene are MNHEY and SMNVEV (reference sequence). CDR3 in amino acids: CASRSEPTGTNEQFF. The CDR3 DNA is TGTGCCAGCAGGTCCGAACCGACAGGGACCAATGAGCAGTTCTTC.

The chain couples TRBV5-6 to TRBJ1-1; D possibly corresponds to TRBD1 (6 bases). The germline CDR1 and CDR2 sequences are SGHDT and YYEEEE. CDR3 size: 13 residues. The V end was cut by 4 bases, the J end by 2 bases, with 9 bases between. The CDR3 here is CASSPGTNTEAFF. In nucleotides, the CDR3 is TGTGCCAGCAGCCCCGGGACAAACACTGAAGCTTTCTTT.

The rearrangement links TRBV7-9 to TRBJ2-7; D is unresolved. V was shortened by 5 bases and J by 4 bases, with 12 bases between the two germline ends. The CDR3 is made up of 13 amino acids. Looked up from germline, CDR1 is SEHNR and CDR2 is FQNEAQ (reference sequence). The CDR3 DNA is TGTGCCAGCAGCCCCGAGTCTCGTTACGAGCAGTACTTC. Protein sequence: CASSPESRYEQYF.

This rearrangement joins TRBV13 to TRBJ2-2; possibly TRBD2 for D (6 bases). The germline V and J ends were trimmed by 0 bases and 3 bases, with 8 bases remaining between them. The CDR3 has 15 amino acids. The germline V gene has CDR1 PRHDT and CDR2 FYEKMQ (reference sequence). The CDR3 here is CASSLGGTYTGELFF. CDR3 in DNA: TGTGCCAGCAGCTTAGGAGGGACTTACACCGGGGAGCTGTTTTTT.

This chain links TRBV11-2 with TRBJ2-4; 7 nucleotides align to TRBD1. This CDR3 has 16 amino acids. CDR1 is SGHAT and CDR2 is FQNNGV in the germline V gene. After removal of 4 bases from V and 2 bases from J, the junction contained 8 bases not matched to a gene. In DNA, the CDR3 is TGTGCCAGCAGCTCCGAGACAGGGTGGACCAAAAACATTCAGTACTTC. This gives the protein CASSSETGWTKNIQYF. Complete variable domain (other parts from reference TRBV11-2 and TRBJ2-4): EAGVAQSPRYKIIEKRQSVAFWCNPISGHATLYWYQQILGQGPKLLIQFQNNGVVDDSQLPKDRFSAERLKGVDSTLKIQPAKLEDSAVYLCASSSETGWTKNIQYFGAGTRLSVL.

The CDR3 nucleotides are TGTGCCAGCAGCTTAGTGGGGACTAGCTTAGATACGCAGTATTTT. This gives the protein CASSLVGTSLDTQYF. This chain links TRBV11-2 with TRBJ2-3; 9 bases map to TRBD2. Germline V gene data show CDR1 as SGHAT and CDR2 as FQNNGV. Germline trimming cut 1 base from V and 5 bases from J; bases unmatched to any gene: 4. The CDR3 loop spans 15 amino acids. Looking up the rest from reference TRBV11-2 and TRBJ2-3 gives the full variable domain: EAGVAQSPRYKIIEKRQSVAFWCNPISGHATLYWYQQILGQGPKLLIQFQNNGVVDDSQLPKDRFSAERLKGVDSTLKIQPAKLEDSAVYLCASSLVGTSLDTQYFGPGTRLTVL.

The V call is TRBV28, the J call TRBJ2-2, with unresolved D. Germline lookup yields CDR1 MDHEN and CDR2 SYDVKM. CDR3 length: 14 amino acids. Deletions cut 2 bases from V and 1 base from J, with 5 bases between. The CDR3 sequence: CASSLRGNTGELFF. Here the CDR3 DNA reads TGTGCCAGCAGTTTACGAGGGAACACCGGGGAGCTGTTTTTT.

V usage is TRBV5-6 and J usage is TRBJ1-1; D uncertain. The V end lost 1 base, the J end lost 2 bases, and 9 bases lay between the germline ends. Germline values: CDR1 SGHDT, CDR2 YYEEEE. There are 14 residues in the CDR3. CDR3 protein: CASSLWQVNTEAFF. DNA for the CDR3: TGTGCCAGCAGCTTGTGGCAGGTTAACACTGAAGCTTTCTTT.

At least ten counts were recorded for this clone. The chain links TRBV7-8 to TRBJ2-1; D gene unclear. CDR1 SGHVS and CDR2 FQNEAQ come from the germline V gene. CDR3 length: 13 amino acids. The germline V and J ends were trimmed by 4 bases and 6 bases, with 10 bases remaining between them. The CDR3 DNA sequence: TGTGCCAGCAGCTCCCGGGTAGGCAATGAGCAGTTCTTC. Its protein is CASSSRVGNEQFF.

The chain recombines TRBV7-9 with TRBJ1-4; TRBD1 aligns across 7 bases. CDR1 and CDR2 (germline): SEHNR, FQNEAQ (reference sequence). The CDR3 contains 14 residues. Unmatched junction bases numbered 10, after V lost 7 bases and J lost 8 bases. For the CDR3, the DNA is TGTGCCAGCACCCAAGGGGGCATATGGGAAAAACTGTTTTTT. Its protein is CASTQGGIWEKLFF.

The chain is built from TRBV4-3 and TRBJ1-3; D gene uncertain. Germline V gene lookup returns CDR1 LGHNA and CDR2 YSLEER. The CDR3 sequence is 15 residues long. V gave up 1 base and J gave up 0 bases, with 7 bases separating them. The CDR3 loop reads CASSQGRCSGNTIYF. The CDR3 coding sequence is TGCGCCAGCAGCCAAGGACGGTGCTCTGGAAACACCATATATTTT.

The chain links TRBV6-5 to TRBJ1-1; D call uncertain. The V gene's germline CDR1 is MNHEY and CDR2 SVGAGI. The ends were cut back, 1 base at V and 0 bases at J, with 6 bases in the middle. The CDR3 loop spans 14 amino acids. CDR3 in DNA: TGTGCCAGCAGTTACTATTCGGTGAACACTGAAGCTTTCTTT. The encoded protein is CASSYYSVNTEAFF.

The chain couples TRBV9 to TRBJ1-2; tentative D call: TRBD1 (5 bases). Germline-derived CDR1 and CDR2 are SGDLS and YYNGEE. The CDR3 is made up of 15 amino acids. V dropped 4 bases and J dropped 4 bases, with 17 bases sitting between them. CDR3 loop: CASSPPGEGVYGYTF. CDR3 sequence (DNA): TGTGCCAGCAGCCCCCCCGGCGAAGGGGTCTATGGCTACACCTTC.

CDR3 loop: CASSLGTGGFHGYTF. The CDR3 region has the DNA TGTGCCAGCAGTCTGGGGACAGGGGGCTTTCATGGCTACACCTTC. V and J are TRBV27 and TRBJ1-2, with 12 bases identical to TRBD1. V lost 5 bases to trimming and J lost 6 bases; unmatched junction nucleotides: 7. Germline CDR1 and CDR2: MNHEY and SMNVEV (reference sequence). The CDR3 runs to 15 residues.

The chain employs TRBV13 and TRBJ2-5; D may correspond to TRBD1 or TRBD2 (5 bases each). The CDR3 sequence is 15 residues long. The germline V and J ends were trimmed by 5 bases and 2 bases, with 15 bases remaining between them. Germline V gene lookup returns CDR1 PRHDT and CDR2 FYEKMQ (reference sequence). CDR3 coding DNA: TGTGCCAGCAGCGCAGCCTGGGGGAATCAAGAGACCCAGTACTTC. It encodes CASSAAWGNQETQYF.

V gene TRBV9 combines with J gene TRBJ1-1, with 9 bases matching TRBD1. CDR1 SGDLS and CDR2 YYNGEE come from the germline V gene. The CDR3 consists of 16 residues. V shed 3 bases and J 1 base; nucleotides not matched to a gene: 7. The CDR3 nucleotides are TGTGCCAGCAGCGACGGGGACAGGGAGGAGAACACTGAAGCTTTCTTT. Amino acids: CASSDGDREENTEAFF.

This clone was found once. The rearrangement joins TRBV7-6 to TRBJ2-2; D possibly corresponds to TRBD1 (5 bases). Trimming pared 5 bases from V and 2 bases from J, leaving 15 bases between. Per the germline V gene, CDR1 is SGHVS and CDR2 is FNYEAQ. The CDR3 is 16 residues long. The CDR3 DNA follows: TGTGCCAGCAGCCCCATCTTAACAGGCAACACCGGGGAGCTGTTTTTT. It encodes CASSPILTGNTGELFF.

As to this clone: Other DNA variants within this sample encode the same CDR3. J is TRBJ2-1 and V is TRBV6-5; 8 bases are a match to TRBD2. V was pared by 2 bases and J by 0 bases, with 0 bases of the junction left unmatched. This CDR3 contains 15 residues. Germline CDR1 MNHEY, CDR2 SVGAGI. CDR3 nucleotides: TGTGCCAGCAGTTACAGCGGGAGCTCCTACAATGAGCAGTTCTTC. Its translation: CASSYSGSSYNEQFF.

The V call is TRBV13, the J call TRBJ2-3, with D hard to call. This CDR3 has 15 amino acids. V lost 5 bases to trimming and J lost 3 bases, with 15 bases between them. Germline V gives CDR1 PRHDT, CDR2 FYEKMQ (reference sequence). The CDR3 coding sequence is TGTGCCAGCAGCCCAGATAGGGTGGGGACAGATACGCAGTATTTT. It yields the protein CASSPDRVGTDTQYF.

Worth noting for this clone: Different DNA sequences within this sample yield the same CDR3. The rearrangement links TRBV27 to TRBJ2-7; D remains unclear. The CDR3 spans 12 residues. The ends were cut back, 5 bases at V and 0 bases at J, with 5 bases in the middle. The V gene's germline CDR1 is MNHEY and CDR2 SMNVEV (reference sequence). The CDR3 loop reads CASSRDSYEQYF. The DNA of the CDR3 is TGTGCCAGCAGTAGGGACTCCTACGAGCAGTACTTC.

This clone was counted a single time. The DNA of the CDR3 is TGTGCCAGCAGCCCGGGTTATAGCAATCAGCCCCAGCATTTT. The encoded protein is CASSPGYSNQPQHF. V is TRBV9 and J is TRBJ1-5; D gene unclear. This CDR3 spans 14 amino acids. Trimming shortened V by 4 bases and J by 0 bases, and 8 bases separated the two germline ends. Germline assignment: CDR1 SGDLS and CDR2 YYNGEE.

The gene calls are TRBV19 and TRBJ2-2, with D perhaps TRBD2 (5 bases). The V end was cut by 9 bases, the J end by 3 bases, with 17 bases between. CDR3 size: 15 residues. The germline gives CDR1 LNHDA, CDR2 SQIVND (reference sequence). The CDR3 protein is CASLPVPGDTGELFF. CDR3 in DNA: TGTGCCAGCCTACCCGTCCCCGGGGACACCGGGGAGCTGTTTTTT. Full variable domain (rest looked up from reference TRBV19 and TRBJ2-2): DGGITQSPKYLFRKEGQNVTLSCEQNLNHDAMYWYRQDPGQGLRLIYYSQIVNDFQKGDIAEGYSVSREKKESFPLTVTSAQKNPTAFYLCASLPVPGDTGELFFGEGSRLTVL.

This rearrangement joins TRBV5-1 to TRBJ2-1; D remains unclear. The CDR3 extends over 14 amino acids. Deletions cut 0 bases from V and 7 bases from J, with 11 bases between. The germline CDR1 and CDR2 sequences are SGHRS and YFSETQ. The CDR3: CASSLEPEWNEQFF. The CDR3 nucleotides are TGCGCCAGCAGCTTGGAGCCCGAATGGAATGAGCAGTTCTTC.

The chain combines TRBV4-2 with TRBJ2-5, with D perhaps assigned TRBD1 or TRBD2 (5 bases each). The V and J ends lost 0 bases and 0 bases respectively, with 11 bases between them. The CDR3 spans 16 residues. Germline CDR1 reads LGHNA; CDR2 reads YNFKEQ. The CDR3 nucleotides read TGTGCCAGCAGCCAAGAAGAAGGGACGTACCAAGAGACCCAGTACTTC. Amino acid sequence: CASSQEEGTYQETQYF.

This chain connects TRBV11-3 to TRBJ1-5; 7 nucleotides match TRBD1. Germline CDR1 and CDR2: SGHNT and YENEEA. J lost 1 base, V lost 5 bases, and 8 bases had no gene match. This CDR3 is built from 16 residues. CDR3 region: CASSPQGGESNQPQHF. The CDR3 DNA is TGTGCCAGCAGCCCCCAGGGGGGTGAAAGCAATCAGCCCCAGCATTTT.

This clone was observed a single time. This chain joins TRBV4-3 and TRBJ2-5; TRBD1 agrees at 8 bases. This CDR3 is built from 15 residues. Looked up from germline, CDR1 is LGHNA and CDR2 is YSLEER. Losses at the gene ends were 0 bases for V and 2 bases for J; bases not matched to a gene: 2. This chain's CDR3 is CASSQDWTGQETQYF. In DNA, the CDR3 is TGCGCCAGCAGCCAAGATTGGACAGGGCAAGAGACCCAGTACTTC.

The chain recombines TRBV27 with TRBJ1-1; D gene unclear. Germline CDR1 and CDR2: MNHEY and SMNVEV (reference sequence). The V and J ends lost 2 bases and 0 bases respectively, with 10 bases between them. The CDR3 covers 15 residues. The CDR3 protein is CASSLSGNMNTEAFF. The CDR3 coding sequence is TGTGCCAGCAGTTTAAGCGGGAACATGAACACTGAAGCTTTCTTT.